The 24 T cell receptor beta chains below were found in one sample sequenced in a study of control samples from healthy donors and cancer patients. Produced via immunoSEQ multiplex PCR; TCRdb's table is partial and in-frame only. Counted here are some 120,000 clones, around 87% occurring once; the ten biggest clones make up approximately 9%. Sample: blood. The receptors come from a man in his forties in good health.

The chain links TRBV24-1 to TRBJ2-5, with D possibly called TRBD1 or TRBD2 (5 bases each). Trimming left V 4 bases short and J 4 bases short, with 12 bases between. The germline gives CDR1 KGHDR, CDR2 SFDVKD. The CDR3 has 14 residues. The CDR3 spells CATSDPRGVETQYF. CDR3 nucleotide sequence: TGTGCCACCAGTGACCCCAGAGGGGTAGAGACCCAGTACTTC.

This clone was observed a single time. The CDR3 nucleotides read TGTGCCAGCAGCTTAGGTGGCAGATCGTATGGCTACACCTTC. Encoded protein: CASSLGGRSYGYTF. This chain connects TRBV7-8 to TRBJ1-2; D remains unclear. This CDR3 contains 14 residues. Germline CDR1 and CDR2: SGHVS and FQNEAQ. The V and J ends lost 1 base and 5 bases respectively, with 11 bases between them.

V is TRBV18 and J is TRBJ2-2; D is ambiguous. V was cut by 6 bases and J by 0 bases, with 11 bases left in between. Germline CDR1 reads KGHSH; CDR2 reads LQKENI. The CDR3 contains 15 residues. The CDR3 DNA sequence: TGTGCCAGCTCCCGCGTCGTCCCGAACACCGGGGAGCTGTTTTTT. Its translation: CASSRVVPNTGELFF.

J is TRBJ2-1 and V is TRBV5-4, with D unclear. Per the germline V gene, CDR1 is SGHNT and CDR2 is YYREEE (reference sequence). Trimming took 4 bases from V and 6 from J, leaving 17 bases between them. The CDR3 is 15 amino acids. The CDR3 region is CASSPGPNYSNEQFF. Written as DNA, the CDR3 is TGTGCCAGCAGCCCCGGGCCTAACTACTCCAATGAGCAGTTCTTC.

The chain links TRBV29-1 to TRBJ2-7, with TRBD1 as a possible D gene (5 bases). The CDR3 extends over 13 amino acids. Trimming pared 4 bases from V and 5 bases from J, leaving 15 bases between. From germline, CDR1 is SQVTM and CDR2 ANQGSEA. CDR3 in amino acids: CSVGQGPINEQYF. CDR3 DNA: TGCAGCGTTGGCCAGGGTCCCATAAACGAGCAGTACTTC.

The rearrangement uses TRBV30 and TRBJ1-3; the D is unclear. The V end was cut by 0 bases, the J end by 0 bases, with 12 bases between. The CDR3 has 16 residues. Germline CDR1 reads GTSNPN; CDR2 reads SVGIG (reference sequence). The CDR3 protein is CAWSVQNRFSGNTIYF. The CDR3 DNA reads TGTGCCTGGAGTGTACAGAACAGATTCTCTGGAAACACCATATATTTT.

The chain is built from TRBV5-1 and TRBJ2-5; weak D call: TRBD1 (5 bases). The CDR3 runs to 14 residues. The germline V gene encodes CDR1 SGHRS and CDR2 YFSETQ. Trimming removed 0 bases at V and 2 bases at J, with 8 bases between. The CDR3 nucleotides are TGCGCCAGCAGCTTGGGGGGCGGACAAGAGACCCAGTACTTC. Translating gives CASSLGGGQETQYF.

This clone has more than one count but fewer than ten. The chain has TRBV27 and TRBJ2-6; unclear D gene. This CDR3 is 15 amino acids long. V was clipped by 3 bases and J by 2 bases, with 8 bases between them. Germline V gene sequence: CDR1 MNHEY, CDR2 SMNVEV (reference sequence). The CDR3 bases are TGTGCCAGCAGTTTCGGCTTTACTGGGGCCAACGTCCTGACTTTC. This sequence encodes CASSFGFTGANVLTF. Full variable domain (remainder filled in from reference TRBV27 and TRBJ2-6): EAQVTQNPRYLITVTGKKLTVTCSQNMNHEYMSWYRQDPGLGLRQIYYSMNVEVTDKGDVPEGYKVSRKEKRNFPLILESPSPNQTSLYFCASSFGFTGANVLTFGAGSRLTVL.

V is TRBV12-3 or TRBV12-4 and J is TRBJ2-5; D is possibly TRBD1 or TRBD2 (5 bases each). V was shortened by 6 bases and J by 3 bases, with 11 bases between the two germline ends. This CDR3 is 13 amino acids long. The CDR3 spells CASSPGRKETQYF. The CDR3 DNA reads as TGTGCCAGCAGCCCGGGACGGAAAGAGACCCAGTACTTC.

About this clone itself: Sequence at one end of the junction differs from germline and may be a read error. The rearrangement links TRBV10-1 to TRBJ1-2, with TRBD1 as a possible D gene (6 bases). This CDR3 comprises 21 residues. Germline V gene lookup returns CDR1 WNHNN and CDR2 SYGVQD (reference sequence). CDR3 loop: CASSEWALVGRWGAAKYGYTF. Written as DNA, the CDR3 is TGCGCCAGCAGTGAGTGGGCCCTCGTGGGGCGGTGGGGGGCCGCTAAATATGGCTACACCTTC.

This chain connects TRBV24-1 to TRBJ2-7, with unresolved D. Germline CDR1 KGHDR, CDR2 SFDVKD. V dropped 5 bases and J dropped 2 bases, with 15 bases sitting between them. The CDR3 loop spans 15 amino acids. The CDR3 sequence: CATSARTALPYEQYF. CDR3 coding DNA: TGTGCCACCAGTGCTCGGACCGCGCTCCCCTACGAGCAGTACTTC.

The V and J genes are TRBV7-8 and TRBJ1-2; D may be TRBD1 (5 bases). V was trimmed by 1 base and J by 2 bases, leaving 11 bases between them. CDR3 length equals 15 residues. The germline gives CDR1 SGHVS, CDR2 FQNEAQ. CDR3 residues: CASSLVGHGNYGYTF. Written as DNA, the CDR3 is TGTGCCAGCAGCTTAGTAGGACATGGCAACTATGGCTACACCTTC.

This rearrangement joins TRBV15 to TRBJ1-4; 8 bases are a match to TRBD1. This CDR3 contains 15 residues. Germline CDR1 reads LNHNV; CDR2 reads YYDKDF (reference sequence). V dropped 0 bases and J dropped 6; count of bases not matched to a gene: 3. CDR3 nucleotide sequence: TGTGCCACCAGCAGAGATTTACAGGGGGATGAAAAACTGTTTTTT. Its translation: CATSRDLQGDEKLFF.

This clone was observed a handful of times. This rearrangement joins TRBV25-1 to TRBJ2-5, with a possible D match to TRBD1 (6 bases). CDR1 MGHDK and CDR2 SYGVNS come from the germline V gene. V lost 7 bases, J lost 1 base, and 10 bases lay in between. The CDR3 is 13 amino acids. The CDR3 here is CASTGDTQETQYF. CDR3 sequence (DNA): TGTGCCAGCACCGGGGACACCCAAGAGACCCAGTACTTC.

The J gene is TRBJ2-5, the V gene TRBV5-1; 9 bases are shared with TRBD2. After removal of 0 bases from V and 2 bases from J, the junction contained 2 bases not matched to a gene. CDR1 and CDR2 (germline): SGHRS, YFSETQ. The CDR3 totals 15 residues. The chain's CDR3 is CASSLGGGAQETQYF. The CDR3 DNA is TGCGCCAGCAGCTTGGGCGGGGGGGCTCAAGAGACCCAGTACTTC.

CDR3: CASSYSTAERNTIYF. The DNA of the CDR3 is TGTGCCAGCAGTTATTCAACAGCGGAAAGAAACACCATATATTTT. The chain joins TRBV6-5 to TRBJ1-3; D ambiguous. The CDR3 has 15 residues. The germline V gene encodes CDR1 MNHEY and CDR2 SVGAGI. V shed 3 bases and J shed 5 bases, with 14 bases lying between them.

The chain links TRBV5-6 to TRBJ1-1; the D is unclear. Germline assignment: CDR1 SGHDT and CDR2 YYEEEE. V lost 2 bases and J 0 bases, leaving 8 bases between the germline ends. This CDR3 spans 14 amino acids. CDR3 sequence reads: CASSLTQMNTEAFF. In nucleotides, the CDR3 is TGTGCCAGCAGCTTAACACAGATGAACACTGAAGCTTTCTTT. The variable domain in full, with the rest retrieved from reference TRBV5-6 and TRBJ1-1, is DAGVTQSPTHLIKTRGQQVTLRCSPKSGHDTVSWYQQALGQGPQFIFQYYEEEERQRGNFPDRFSGHQFPNYSSELNVNALLLGDSALYLCASSLTQMNTEAFFGQGTRLTVV.

The rearrangement uses TRBV6-5 and TRBJ2-3; D gene unclear. Germline V gene lookup returns CDR1 MNHEY and CDR2 SVGAGI. The CDR3 consists of 15 residues. The V gene lost 8 bases and the J gene lost 8 bases, with 23 bases spanning the gap. The CDR3: CASGKTDRASGTQYF. The DNA for the CDR3 is TGTGCCAGCGGCAAAACCGATAGGGCGTCGGGTACGCAGTATTTT.

This rearrangement joins TRBV7-2 to TRBJ1-2; a weak D match, TRBD1 (5 bases). Deletions cut 2 bases from V and 3 bases from J, with 10 bases between. Per the germline V gene, CDR1 is SGHTA and CDR2 is FQGNSA. The CDR3 runs 14 residues. The CDR3 region is CASSLSSRDYGYTF. CDR3 in DNA: TGTGCCAGCAGCTTATCGTCCAGGGACTATGGCTACACCTTC.

Notes on this clone: One junction end disagrees with the germline gene, perhaps due to a read error. Other DNA sequences in the sample encode the same CDR3. The V and J genes are TRBV4-1 and TRBJ2-3; D is undetermined. CDR3 length equals 15 residues. The V gene's germline CDR1 is MGHRA and CDR2 YSYEKL. Written as DNA, the CDR3 is TGCGCTAGCAGCCAAGATGGAACTTGGGGAGATACGCAGTATTTT. The encoded protein is CASSQDGTWGDTQYF.

The V call is TRBV12-3 or TRBV12-4, the J call TRBJ1-1, with D tentatively TRBD1 (6 bases). The CDR3 has 12 amino acids. V lost 3 bases and J lost 4, with 6 bases in between. CDR3 sequence: CASSLGATEAFF. Written as DNA, the CDR3 is TGTGCCAGCAGTTTGGGGGCCACTGAAGCTTTCTTT.

The rearrangement joins TRBV7-9 to TRBJ2-7; possible D gene TRBD1, 5 bases. V was shortened by 1 base and J by 3 bases, with 10 bases between the two germline ends. Per the germline V gene, CDR1 is SEHNR and CDR2 is FQNEAQ (reference sequence). The CDR3 is 14 amino acids. For the CDR3, the DNA is TGTGCCAGCAGCTTAGGCCGACAGATCTACGAGCAGTACTTC. Its translation: CASSLGRQIYEQYF.

The rearrangement uses TRBV15 and TRBJ1-5, with D perhaps TRBD1 (5 bases). Germline V lookup: CDR1 LNHNV, CDR2 YYDKDF (reference sequence). V was trimmed by 0 bases and J by 0 bases, leaving 9 bases between them. The CDR3 sequence is 16 residues long. This CDR3 is CATSRDWGISNQPQHF. For the CDR3, the DNA is TGTGCCACCAGCAGAGATTGGGGGATTAGCAATCAGCCCCAGCATTTT.

This clone came up once. This chain joins TRBV14 and TRBJ2-5, with D perhaps matching TRBD2 (7 bases). Per germline, CDR1 SGHDN and CDR2 FVKESK. Between the trimmed V and J ends, which lost 4 bases and 4 bases, there was a span of 13 bases. This CDR3 is 14 amino acids long. The CDR3 bases are TGTGCCAGCAGCCGTCGGGGGGCGATAGAGACCCAGTACTTC. Translation: CASSRRGAIETQYF.